The entry below gives a single T cell receptor (beta chain) sequence along with its context. Its antigen is as yet unknown. The sample originates from a study of response to subunit inactivated influenza vaccine. Findings and caveats of the study: It was the authors' suggestion that each seasonal influenza vaccination recruits few new T cells.

TCRdb re-derived calls from the RT-PCR reads in MiXCR, one entry per CDR3 protein. The table lists 430,000 or so distinct CDR3 sequences, approximately 9.9% of them singletons. The CDR3 has 9 amino acids. V is TRBV21-1 and J is TRBJ2-7. TRBV21-1 is labeled a pseudogene. This sample comprised PBMCs from blood, obtained roughly 48 days after vaccination. The TCR originated in a middle-aged man who received an inactivated influenza vaccine. The CDR3 is CASSTFQYF. CDR3 coding DNA: TGTGCCAGCAGCACGTTCCAGTACTTC.